Reported below is one T cell receptor beta chain. Its target is not known. In nominal health when sampled, donors likely had unrecorded immune exposures nonetheless. The primer mix had 60 Vbeta and 13 Jbeta primers. The assay was immunoSEQ multiplex PCR, and TCRdb's table has in-frame clones only and misses some. The table has 70,000 to 95,000 clones, approximately 72% seen once; the top ten hold around 10%. With 5 bases removed from V and 10 bases from J, the gap between germline ends came to 15 bases. Germline loops: CDR1 LNHNV, CDR2 YYDKDF (reference sequence). CDR3 length equals 13 residues. The data were obtained in a study of cytomegalovirus exposure and HLA in healthy donors. Study at large: HLA-typed donors contributed about 85 million unique TCRs, which were held in an early data release. Study observations and caveats: Presence/absence results assume similar sequencing depth per donor, which may not hold. Within an earlier analysis, most TCR beta V segments proved productive either about 87% or about 30% of the time.

This TCR was recovered from a man aged 30 to 45 in good health and CMV-seropositive. The chain joins TRBV15 to TRBJ1-5; TRBD1 is a possible D gene (6 bases). Material for sequencing was PBMCs. In nucleotides, the CDR3 is TGTGCCACCAGCGCCTTAACGGGACAACCCCAGCATTTT. Residues: CATSALTGQPQHF.